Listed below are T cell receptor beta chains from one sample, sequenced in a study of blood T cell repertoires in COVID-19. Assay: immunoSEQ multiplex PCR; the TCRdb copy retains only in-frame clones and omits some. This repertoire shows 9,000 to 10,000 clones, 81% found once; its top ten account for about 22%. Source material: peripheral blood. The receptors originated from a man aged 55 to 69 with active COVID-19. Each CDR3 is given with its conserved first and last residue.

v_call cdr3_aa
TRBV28 CASPPGEWSTGELFF
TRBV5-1 CASSLAGVDNSPLHF
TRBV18 CASSTQGADLYGYTF
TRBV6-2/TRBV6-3 CASRPLLGSGFRSSYNEQFF
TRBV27 CASSLLTAPGADTQYF
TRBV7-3 CASSLLTRTGFRRGLFF
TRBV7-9 CASSLGTAGPGEQFF
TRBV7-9 CASSLSSGANVLTF
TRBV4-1 CASSQDVAGTPSPLHF
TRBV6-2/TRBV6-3 CASSPSFWDSKFF
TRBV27 CASTLDRGSPLHF
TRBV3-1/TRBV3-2 CASSKDTDGGYGYTF
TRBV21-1 CASSTGDRGDNSPLHF
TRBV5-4 CASKGGGLTDTQYF
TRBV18 CASSFPGVNEQFF
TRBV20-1 CSAPLNTEAFF
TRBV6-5 CASNKLAGGYEQYF
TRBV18 CASSPPAWQGAPGELFF
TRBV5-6 CASSHLVAGSDTQYF
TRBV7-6 CASSLLGLANEQFF
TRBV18 CASSQRAAGGTGELFF
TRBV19 CATQDSPNTGELFF
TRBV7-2 CASRTGVANTGELFF